Sequencing of this T cell receptor (beta chain) was carried out in a study of beta chain features in type 1 diabetes. Study observations and caveats: Compared with healthy donors, patients appeared to share more similar naive, central memory and regulatory TCRB repertoires. Type 1 diabetes patients showed a moderate but significant shortening of TCRB CDR3s in all four CD4+ subsets.

The V end lost 1 base, the J end lost 3 bases, and 13 bases lay between the germline ends. This CDR3 is 16 amino acids long. CDR1 and CDR2 (germline): MNHNS, SASEGT. Since all of the isolated RNA was reverse transcribed, expressed TCRB transcripts were what got sequenced. Data came from immunoSEQ multiplex PCR; TCRdb stores just in-frame clones and leaves some out. The sample carries approximately 58,000 clones, approximately 60% recorded once. To note about this clone: Its matching antigen is unknown.

The clonotype comes from a woman in her twenties or thirties with type 1 diabetes. The rearrangement links TRBV6-1 to TRBJ1-5; D gene ambiguous. Sequencing was done on a sample of stem cell memory CD4+ T cells from blood. The CDR3 loop reads CASSEGVAGPNQPQHF. The CDR3 nucleotides are TGTGCCAGCAGTGAAGGGGTTGCAGGCCCCAATCAGCCCCAGCATTTT.